This T cell receptor beta chain was captured in a study of CD8 T cells in Susac syndrome. Random-hexamer reverse transcription was applied to roughly 0.5 to 1 ug RNA. With immunoSEQ multiplex PCR, TCR beta CDR3 was amplified across 54 Vbeta and 13 Jbeta. In TCRdb, the immunoSEQ multiplex PCR reads were re-called with MiXCR into one record per CDR3 protein. The table has about 170,000 distinct CDR3 sequences, about 93% seen once. Germline V gene lookup returns CDR1 SGHAT and CDR2 FQNNGV. CDR3 size: 13 residues. V shed 5 bases and J 3 bases; nucleotides not matched to a gene: 3. Both CD4+ and CD8+ T cells were negatively isolated, and TEMRA cells underwent FACS enrichment.

Sequencing was performed on CD4+ T cells from PBMCs. The sequence came from a human donor with multiple sclerosis. The V and J genes are TRBV11-2 and TRBJ1-2; 7 bases match TRBD1. CDR3 sequence reads: CASSQGQDYGYTF. DNA for the CDR3: TGTGCCAGCAGCCAAGGACAGGACTATGGCTACACCTTC.